This TCR beta chain was sequenced in a study of Tregs in tolerant kidney transplant recipients. Findings and caveats of the study: No direct test of biological reproducibility was done here. Activated donor B cell expansion appeared to reveal the most relevant donor-specific TCRbeta repertoire.

Assay: immunoSEQ multiplex PCR; the TCRdb copy retains only in-frame clones and omits some. The sample records about 120,000 clones, roughly 92% being singletons. Unstimulated Tregs (CD4+CD25+CD127-) and CD4+CD25- non-Tregs were sorted from PBMCs. V lost 7 bases to trimming and J lost 8 bases; unmatched junction nucleotides: 12. The CDR3 consists of 14 residues. Per the germline V gene, CDR1 is LNHNV and CDR2 is YYDKDF (reference sequence). This clone was observed a single time. Its antigen is not known. The chain recombines TRBV15 with TRBJ1-2; 8 nucleotides match TRBD1. This TCR was recovered from a human donor in good health. Sequencing was done on a sample of CD4+ T cells from blood. The CDR3 spells CATTKGQAEGGYTF. The CDR3 DNA reads TGTGCCACCACCAAGGGACAGGCGGAGGGAGGCTACACCTTC.